A single sample is the source of the 10 T cell receptor beta chains below, sequenced in a study of T cells after somatic rescue of genetic block (dated by TCRdb to the early 2020s). To prepare the library, the immunoSEQ multiplex PCR assay was applied. Sourced from immuneACCESS, this table was stored by TCRdb with only in-frame sequences that have V and J called. A share of the clones is absent; for the studies checked, an unresolved V gene accounts for under half, and the remainder has no known explanation. The sample table records roughly 110,000 clones; around nine tenths of these occur just once. About 1.5% of the sample lies in the top ten. The sequenced material came from peripheral blood mononuclear cells (PBMCs). These receptors were collected from a young woman.

This sequence joins TRBV9 and TRBJ2-3; D uncertain. Germline CDR1 and CDR2: SGDLS and YYNGEE. V lost 3 bases, J lost 7 bases, and 9 bases lay in between. The CDR3 covers 12 residues. The CDR3 DNA reads TGTGCCAGCAGCGGCAATGAGTATACGCAGTATTTT. Amino acids: CASSGNEYTQYF.

CDR3 loop: CASSGAGSTDTQYF. CDR3 in DNA: TGTGCCAGCAGTGGGGCAGGTAGTACAGATACGCAGTATTTT. The V call is TRBV6-1, the J call TRBJ2-3; D ambiguous. V gave up 4 bases and J gave up 3 bases, with 11 bases separating them. This CDR3 comprises 14 residues. Germline-derived CDR1 and CDR2 are MNHNS and SASEGT.

The chain combines TRBV12-5 with TRBJ2-1; D not resolved. The V end lost 7 bases, the J end lost 0 bases, and 7 bases lay between the germline ends. The CDR3 consists of 13 residues. The V gene's germline CDR1 is LGHNT and CDR2 FRNRAP. The CDR3 bases are TGTGCTAGTGCAGTCCTCTCCTACAATGAGCAGTTCTTC. It encodes CASAVLSYNEQFF.

The chain couples TRBV7-9 to TRBJ2-5, with TRBD1 identical over 9 bases. Germline assignment: CDR1 SEHNR and CDR2 FQNEAQ (reference sequence). The CDR3 is made up of 14 amino acids. Trimming removed 4 bases from V and 2 bases from J; junction bases left unmatched: 2. CDR3 DNA: TGTGCCAGCAGCTCAGACAGGGGGCAAGAGACCCAGTACTTC. It codes for CASSSDRGQETQYF.

The CDR3, as DNA: TGTGCCAGCAGCTTATCCCCAGGGAGCACTGAAGCTTTCTTT. Translation gives CASSLSPGSTEAFF. The chain joins TRBV7-3 to TRBJ1-1; maybe TRBD1 (5 bases). V gave up 2 bases and J gave up 4 bases, with 11 bases separating them. The length of the CDR3 is 14 residues. CDR1 is SGHTA and CDR2 is FQGTGA in the germline V gene.

In nucleotides, the CDR3 is TGTGCCAGCAGTATCGGACAGGGGAACGAGCAGTACTTC. Amino acids: CASSIGQGNEQYF. The J gene is TRBJ2-7, the V gene TRBV28; 9 bases are a match to TRBD1. The ends lost 5 bases at V and 5 bases at J; junction bases unmatched: 4. The CDR3 totals 13 residues. The germline V gene encodes CDR1 MDHEN and CDR2 SYDVKM.

This clone was seen just once. This chain uses TRBV7-8 with TRBJ1-5, with TRBD1 matching 7 bases. Germline CDR1 reads SGHVS; CDR2 reads FQNEAQ. The CDR3 covers 16 residues. Trimming removed 5 bases from V and 4 bases from J; junction bases left unmatched: 11. CDR3 sequence reads: CASSSEGQGVNQPQHF. The CDR3 region has the DNA TGTGCCAGCAGCAGTGAGGGTCAGGGGGTAAATCAGCCCCAGCATTTT.

This clone was recorded only once. The chain uses TRBV9 and TRBJ1-2; 9 bases align to TRBD1. Germline loops: CDR1 SGDLS, CDR2 YYNGEE. Losses at the gene ends were 2 bases for V and 3 bases for J; bases not matched to a gene: 5. The CDR3 covers 15 residues. For the CDR3, the DNA is TGTGCCAGCAGCGTTTTAGACAGGGGGTACTATGGCTACACCTTC. Protein product: CASSVLDRGYYGYTF.

The chain joins TRBV19 to TRBJ1-5; 8 bases are a match to TRBD1. The germline V gene encodes CDR1 LNHDA and CDR2 SQIVND (reference sequence). The CDR3 extends over 18 amino acids. The J segment lost 1 base and the V segment lost 4 bases, leaving 12 bases of the junction unmatched. The CDR3 DNA sequence: TGTGCCAGTAGTAAATTTGGGGGGAGGACAGGGAGCAATCAGCCCCAGCATTTT. Translating it yields CASSKFGGRTGSNQPQHF.

This chain links TRBV5-8 with TRBJ1-1; 7 bases are shared with TRBD1. The germline gives CDR1 SGHTS, CDR2 YDEGEE. The CDR3 runs to 15 residues. Unmatched junction bases numbered 11, after V lost 6 bases and J lost 3 bases. In DNA form, the CDR3 reads TGTGCCAGCACCCCCCTGACAGGGTCGGACACTGAAGCTTTCTTT. This codes for CASTPLTGSDTEAFF. Using reference TRBV5-8 and TRBJ1-1 for the parts outside the CDR3, the full variable domain is EAGVTQSPTHLIKTRGQQATLRCSPISGHTSVYWYQQALGLGLQFLLWYDEGEERNRGNFPPRFSGRQFPNYSSELNVNALELEDSALYLCASTPLTGSDTEAFFGQGTRLTVV.